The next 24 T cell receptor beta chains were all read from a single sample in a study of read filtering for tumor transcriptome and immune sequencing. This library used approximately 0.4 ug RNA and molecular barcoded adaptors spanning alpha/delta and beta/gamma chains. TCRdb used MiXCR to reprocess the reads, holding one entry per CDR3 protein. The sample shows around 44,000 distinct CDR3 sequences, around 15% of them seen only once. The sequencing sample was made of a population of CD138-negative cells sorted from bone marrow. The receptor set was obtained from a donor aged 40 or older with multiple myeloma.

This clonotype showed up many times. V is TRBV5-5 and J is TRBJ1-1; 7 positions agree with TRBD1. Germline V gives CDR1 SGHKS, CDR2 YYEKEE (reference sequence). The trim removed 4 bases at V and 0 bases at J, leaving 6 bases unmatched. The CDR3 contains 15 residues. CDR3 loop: CASSARQGMNTEAFF. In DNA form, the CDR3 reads TGTGCCAGCAGCGCCCGACAGGGAATGAACACTGAAGCTTTCTTT.

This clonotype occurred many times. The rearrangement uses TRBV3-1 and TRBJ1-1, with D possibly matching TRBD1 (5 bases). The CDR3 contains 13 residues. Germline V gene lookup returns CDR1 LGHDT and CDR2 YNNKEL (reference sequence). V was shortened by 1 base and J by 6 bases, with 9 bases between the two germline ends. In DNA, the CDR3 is TGTGCCAGCAGCCAAGGGGGGGTGGCTGAAGCTTTCTTT. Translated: CASSQGGVAEAFF.

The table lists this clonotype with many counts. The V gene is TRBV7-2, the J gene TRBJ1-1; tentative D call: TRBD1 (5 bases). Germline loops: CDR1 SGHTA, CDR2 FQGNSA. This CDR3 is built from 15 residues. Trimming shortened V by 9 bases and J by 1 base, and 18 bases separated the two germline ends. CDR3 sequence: CASNPSPGANTEAFF. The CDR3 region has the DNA TGTGCCAGTAACCCCTCCCCCGGGGCGAACACTGAAGCTTTCTTT.

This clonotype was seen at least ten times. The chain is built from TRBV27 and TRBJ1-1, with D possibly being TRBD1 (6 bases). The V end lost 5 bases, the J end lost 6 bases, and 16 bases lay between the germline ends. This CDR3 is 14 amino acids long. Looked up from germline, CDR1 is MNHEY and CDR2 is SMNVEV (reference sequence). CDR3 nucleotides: TGTGCCAGCAGTACACCAGACAGGAATGCTGAAGCTTTCTTT. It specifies CASSTPDRNAEAFF.

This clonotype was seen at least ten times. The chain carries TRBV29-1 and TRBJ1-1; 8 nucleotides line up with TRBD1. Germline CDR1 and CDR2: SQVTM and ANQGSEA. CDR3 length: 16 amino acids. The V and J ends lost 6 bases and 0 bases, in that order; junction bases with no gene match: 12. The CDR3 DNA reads TGCAGCGTCCGCGGACAGGGAGGGGACATGAACACTGAAGCTTTCTTT. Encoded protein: CSVRGQGGDMNTEAFF.

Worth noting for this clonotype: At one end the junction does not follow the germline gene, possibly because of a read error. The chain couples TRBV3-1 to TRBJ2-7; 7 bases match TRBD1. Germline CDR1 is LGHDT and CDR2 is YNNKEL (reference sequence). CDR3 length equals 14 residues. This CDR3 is CASSQTGTAYEQYF. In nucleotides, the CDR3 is TGCGCCAGCAGCCAAACCGGGACAGCCTACGAGCAGTACTTC.

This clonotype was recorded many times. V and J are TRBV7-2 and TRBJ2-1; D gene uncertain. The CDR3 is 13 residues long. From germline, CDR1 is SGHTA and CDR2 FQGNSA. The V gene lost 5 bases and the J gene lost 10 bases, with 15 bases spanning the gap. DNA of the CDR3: TGTGCCAGCAGCCGGACCCCGGTGGGAGAGCAGTTCTTC. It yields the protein CASSRTPVGEQFF.

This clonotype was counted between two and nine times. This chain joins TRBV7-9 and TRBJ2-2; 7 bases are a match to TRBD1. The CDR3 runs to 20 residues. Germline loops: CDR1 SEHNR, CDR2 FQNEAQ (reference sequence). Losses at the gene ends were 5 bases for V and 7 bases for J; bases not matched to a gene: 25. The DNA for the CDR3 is TGTGCCAGCAGCCGAACAGACCGGGACAGAAACCTACCCCAGGGCGGGGAGCTGTTTTTT. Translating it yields CASSRTDRDRNLPQGGELFF. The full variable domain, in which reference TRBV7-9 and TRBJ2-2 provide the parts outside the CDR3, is DTGVSQNPRHKITKRGQNVTFRCDPISEHNRLYWYRQTLGQGPEFLTYFQNEAQLEKSRLLSDRFSAERPKGSFSTLEIQRTEQGDSAMYLCASSRTDRDRNLPQGGELFFGEGSRLTVL.

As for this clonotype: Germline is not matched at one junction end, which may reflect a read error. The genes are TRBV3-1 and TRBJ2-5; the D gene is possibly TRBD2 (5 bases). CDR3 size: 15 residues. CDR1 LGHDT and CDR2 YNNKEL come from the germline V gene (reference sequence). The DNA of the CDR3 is TGTGCCAGTAGCCAGAGGACTCCAACAGCGGAGACCCAGTACTTC. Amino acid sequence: CASSQRTPTAETQYF.

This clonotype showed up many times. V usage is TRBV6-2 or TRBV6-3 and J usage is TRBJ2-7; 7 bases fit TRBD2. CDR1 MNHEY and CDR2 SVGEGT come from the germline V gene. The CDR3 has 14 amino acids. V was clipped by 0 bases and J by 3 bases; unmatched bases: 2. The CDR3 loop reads CASSYSREGYEQYF. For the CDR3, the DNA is TGTGCCAGCAGTTACTCGAGGGAGGGCTACGAGCAGTACTTC.

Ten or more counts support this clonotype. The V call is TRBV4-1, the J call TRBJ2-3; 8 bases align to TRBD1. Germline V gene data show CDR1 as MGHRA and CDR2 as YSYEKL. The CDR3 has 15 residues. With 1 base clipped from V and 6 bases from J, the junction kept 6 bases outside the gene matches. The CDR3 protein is CASSQVPRGLDTQYF. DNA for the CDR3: TGCGCCAGCAGCCAAGTACCCAGGGGGCTTGATACGCAGTATTTT.

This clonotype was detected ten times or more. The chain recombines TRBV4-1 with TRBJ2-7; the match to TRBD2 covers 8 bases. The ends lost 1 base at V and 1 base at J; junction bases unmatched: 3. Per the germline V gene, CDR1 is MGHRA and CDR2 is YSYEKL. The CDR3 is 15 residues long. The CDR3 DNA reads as TGCGCCAGCAGCCAAGTCGGGACTAGTTCCTACGAGCAGTACTTC. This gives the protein CASSQVGTSSYEQYF.

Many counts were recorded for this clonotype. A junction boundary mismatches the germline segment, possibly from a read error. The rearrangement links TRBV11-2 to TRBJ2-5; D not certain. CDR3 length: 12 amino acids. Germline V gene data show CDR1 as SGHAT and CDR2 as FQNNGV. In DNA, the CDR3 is TGTGCCAGCAGCTTAGTAGGCGTCCCGGACCACTTC. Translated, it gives CASSLVGVPDHF.

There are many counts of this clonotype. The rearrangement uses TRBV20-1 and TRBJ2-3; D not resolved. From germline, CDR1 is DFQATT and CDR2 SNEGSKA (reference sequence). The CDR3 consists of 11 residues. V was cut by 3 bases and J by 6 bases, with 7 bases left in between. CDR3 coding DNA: TGCAGTGCTAGGTCTGGCGATACGCAGTATTTT. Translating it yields CSARSGDTQYF.

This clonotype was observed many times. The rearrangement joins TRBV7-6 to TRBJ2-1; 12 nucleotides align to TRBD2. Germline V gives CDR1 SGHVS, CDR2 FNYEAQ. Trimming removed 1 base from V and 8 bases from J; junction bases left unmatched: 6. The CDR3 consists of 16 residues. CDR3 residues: CASSLVQLAGGDEQFF. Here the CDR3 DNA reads TGTGCCAGCAGCTTAGTACAACTAGCGGGAGGCGATGAGCAGTTCTTC.

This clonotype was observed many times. The CDR3 sequence: CASRPDLSYNEQFF. CDR3 in DNA: TGTGCCAGCAGACCGGACCTTTCCTACAATGAGCAGTTCTTC. The chain uses TRBV6-5 and TRBJ2-1; D gene unclear. Trimming cost V 6 bases and J 1 base, with 10 bases left between them. The germline gives CDR1 MNHEY, CDR2 SVGAGI. CDR3 length: 14 amino acids.

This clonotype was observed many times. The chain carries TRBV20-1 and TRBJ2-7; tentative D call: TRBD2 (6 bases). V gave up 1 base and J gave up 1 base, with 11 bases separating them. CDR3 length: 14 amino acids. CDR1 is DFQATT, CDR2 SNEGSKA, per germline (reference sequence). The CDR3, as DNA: TGCAGTGCTAGAGGAGGAGCGGGTTCCTACGAGCAGTACTTC. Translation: CSARGGAGSYEQYF.

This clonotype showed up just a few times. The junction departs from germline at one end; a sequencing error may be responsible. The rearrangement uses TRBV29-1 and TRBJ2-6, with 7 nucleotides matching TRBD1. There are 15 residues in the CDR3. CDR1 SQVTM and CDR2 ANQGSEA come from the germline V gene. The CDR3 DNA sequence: TGCAGCGTAAAACAGGGGTGGGCTAGGGCCAACGCCCTGACTTTC. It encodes CSVKQGWARANALTF.

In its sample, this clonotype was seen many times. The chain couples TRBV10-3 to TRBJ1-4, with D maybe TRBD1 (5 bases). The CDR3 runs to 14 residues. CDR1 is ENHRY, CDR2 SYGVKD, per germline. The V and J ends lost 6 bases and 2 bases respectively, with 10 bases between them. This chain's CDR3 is CAIRGDGTNEKLFF. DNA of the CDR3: TGTGCCATCAGAGGGGACGGTACTAATGAAAAACTGTTTTTT.

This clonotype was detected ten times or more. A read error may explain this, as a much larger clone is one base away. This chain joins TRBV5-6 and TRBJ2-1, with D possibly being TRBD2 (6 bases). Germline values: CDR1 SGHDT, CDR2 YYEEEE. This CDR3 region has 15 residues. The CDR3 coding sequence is TGTGCCAGCAGCCTTAGCGGAGGAGGATTCAATGAGCAGCTCTTC. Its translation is CASSLSGGGFNEQLF.

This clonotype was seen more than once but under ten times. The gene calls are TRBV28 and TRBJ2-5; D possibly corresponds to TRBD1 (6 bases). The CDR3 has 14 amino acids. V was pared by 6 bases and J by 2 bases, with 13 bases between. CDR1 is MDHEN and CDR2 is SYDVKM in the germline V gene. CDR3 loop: CASSPGHKQETQYF. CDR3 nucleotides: TGTGCCAGCAGCCCGGGACACAAACAAGAGACCCAGTACTTC.

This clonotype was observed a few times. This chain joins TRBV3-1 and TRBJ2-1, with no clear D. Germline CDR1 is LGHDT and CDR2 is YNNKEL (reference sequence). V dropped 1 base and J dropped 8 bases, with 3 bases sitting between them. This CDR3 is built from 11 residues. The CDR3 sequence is CASSQADEQFF. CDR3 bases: TGTGCCAGCAGCCAAGCAGATGAGCAGTTCTTC.

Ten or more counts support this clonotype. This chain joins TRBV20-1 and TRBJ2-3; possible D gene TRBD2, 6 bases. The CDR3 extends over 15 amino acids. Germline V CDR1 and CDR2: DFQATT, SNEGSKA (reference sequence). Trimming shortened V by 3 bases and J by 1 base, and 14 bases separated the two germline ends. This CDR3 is CSARGGARGTDTQYF. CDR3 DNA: TGCAGTGCTAGGGGGGGAGCGCGGGGCACAGATACGCAGTATTTT.

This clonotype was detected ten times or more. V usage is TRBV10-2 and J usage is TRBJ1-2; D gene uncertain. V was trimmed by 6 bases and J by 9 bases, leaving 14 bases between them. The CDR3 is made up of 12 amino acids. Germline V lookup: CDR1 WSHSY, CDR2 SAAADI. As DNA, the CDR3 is TGCGCCAGCAGATGGGCCGCAGCCCGCTACACCTTC. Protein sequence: CASRWAAARYTF.